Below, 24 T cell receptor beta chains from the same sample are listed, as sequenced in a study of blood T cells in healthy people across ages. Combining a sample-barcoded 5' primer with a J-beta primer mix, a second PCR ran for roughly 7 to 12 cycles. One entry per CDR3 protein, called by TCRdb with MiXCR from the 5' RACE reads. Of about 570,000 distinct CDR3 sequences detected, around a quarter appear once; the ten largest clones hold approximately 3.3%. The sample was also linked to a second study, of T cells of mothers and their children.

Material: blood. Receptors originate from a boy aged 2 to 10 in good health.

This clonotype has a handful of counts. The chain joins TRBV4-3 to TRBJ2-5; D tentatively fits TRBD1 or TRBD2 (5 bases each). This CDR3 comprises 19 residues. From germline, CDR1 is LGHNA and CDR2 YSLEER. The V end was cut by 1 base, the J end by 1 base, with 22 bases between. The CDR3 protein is CASSQVGVGENSTQETQYF. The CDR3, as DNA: TGCGCCAGCAGCCAAGTGGGGGTCGGGGAAAACAGTACCCAAGAGACCCAGTACTTC.

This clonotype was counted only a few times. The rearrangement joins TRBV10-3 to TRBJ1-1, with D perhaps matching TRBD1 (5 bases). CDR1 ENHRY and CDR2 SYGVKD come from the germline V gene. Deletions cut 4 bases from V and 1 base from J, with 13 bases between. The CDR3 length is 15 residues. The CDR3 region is CAISGTGTGNTEAFF. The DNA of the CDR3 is TGTGCCATCAGTGGGACCGGGACTGGGAACACTGAAGCTTTCTTT.

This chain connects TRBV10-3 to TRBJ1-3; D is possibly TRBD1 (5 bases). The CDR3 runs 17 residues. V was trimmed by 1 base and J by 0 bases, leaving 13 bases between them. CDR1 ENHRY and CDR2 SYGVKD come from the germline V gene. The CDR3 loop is CAISEFGRGTSGNTIYF. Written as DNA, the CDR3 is TGTGCCATCAGTGAGTTCGGACGGGGGACCTCTGGAAACACCATATATTTT.

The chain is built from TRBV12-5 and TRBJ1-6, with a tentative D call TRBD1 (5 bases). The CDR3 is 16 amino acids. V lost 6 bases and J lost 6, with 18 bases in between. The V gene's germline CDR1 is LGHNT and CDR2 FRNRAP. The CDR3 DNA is TGTGCTAGTGGCTGGGGGATAGTAGGTTTTAATTCACCCCTCCACTTT. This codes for CASGWGIVGFNSPLHF.

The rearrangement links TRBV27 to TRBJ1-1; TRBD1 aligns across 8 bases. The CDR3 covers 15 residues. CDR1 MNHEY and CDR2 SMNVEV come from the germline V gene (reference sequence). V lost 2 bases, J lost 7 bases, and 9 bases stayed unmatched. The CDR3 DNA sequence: TGTGCCAGCAGTTTAAGGTTCAGGGGGCTCGGTGAAGCTTTCTTT. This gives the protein CASSLRFRGLGEAFF.

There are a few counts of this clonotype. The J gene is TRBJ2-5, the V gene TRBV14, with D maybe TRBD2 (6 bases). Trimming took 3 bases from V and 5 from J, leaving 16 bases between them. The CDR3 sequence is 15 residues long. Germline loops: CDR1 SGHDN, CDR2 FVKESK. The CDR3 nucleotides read TGTGCCAGCAGCCATAGTCCGGGGGACGTGGAGACCCAGTACTTC. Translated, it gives CASSHSPGDVETQYF.

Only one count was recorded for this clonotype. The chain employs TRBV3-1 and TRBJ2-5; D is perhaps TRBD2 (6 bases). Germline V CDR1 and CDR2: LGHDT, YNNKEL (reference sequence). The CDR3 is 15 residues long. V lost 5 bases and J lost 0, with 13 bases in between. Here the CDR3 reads CASSYLANNQETQYF. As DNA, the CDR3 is TGTGCCAGCAGCTACCTAGCGAACAACCAAGAGACCCAGTACTTC.

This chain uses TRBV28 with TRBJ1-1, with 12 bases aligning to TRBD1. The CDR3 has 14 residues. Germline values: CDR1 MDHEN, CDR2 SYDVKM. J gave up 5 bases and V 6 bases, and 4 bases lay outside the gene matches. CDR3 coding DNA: TGTGCCAGCAGCGGGACAGGGGGCGATACTGAAGCTTTCTTT. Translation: CASSGTGGDTEAFF.

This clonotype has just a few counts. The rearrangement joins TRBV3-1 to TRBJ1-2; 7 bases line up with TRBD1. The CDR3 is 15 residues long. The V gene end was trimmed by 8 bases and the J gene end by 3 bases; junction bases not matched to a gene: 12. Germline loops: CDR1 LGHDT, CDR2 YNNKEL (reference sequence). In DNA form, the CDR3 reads TGTGCCAGCGGGAACAGGGGTCGGGGCTACTATGGCTACACCTTC. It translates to CASGNRGRGYYGYTF.

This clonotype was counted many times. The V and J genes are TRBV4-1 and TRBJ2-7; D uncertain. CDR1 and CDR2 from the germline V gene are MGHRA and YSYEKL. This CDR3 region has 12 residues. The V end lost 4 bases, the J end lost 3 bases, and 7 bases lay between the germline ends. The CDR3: CASSPDLYEQYF. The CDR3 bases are TGCGCCAGCAGCCCGGACCTCTACGAGCAGTACTTC.

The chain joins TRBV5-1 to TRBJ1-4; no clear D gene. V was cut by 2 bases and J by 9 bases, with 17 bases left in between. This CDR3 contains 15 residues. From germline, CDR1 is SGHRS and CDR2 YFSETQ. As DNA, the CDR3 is TGCGCCAGCAGCTTTAGAGACGCGCCTGGGAAAAAACTGTTTTTT. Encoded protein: CASSFRDAPGKKLFF.

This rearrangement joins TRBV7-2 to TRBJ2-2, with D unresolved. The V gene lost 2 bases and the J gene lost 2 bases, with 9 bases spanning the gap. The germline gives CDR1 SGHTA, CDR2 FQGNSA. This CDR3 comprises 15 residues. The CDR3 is CASSLFSANTGELFF. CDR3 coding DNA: TGTGCCAGCAGCTTATTCTCCGCAAACACCGGGGAGCTGTTTTTT.

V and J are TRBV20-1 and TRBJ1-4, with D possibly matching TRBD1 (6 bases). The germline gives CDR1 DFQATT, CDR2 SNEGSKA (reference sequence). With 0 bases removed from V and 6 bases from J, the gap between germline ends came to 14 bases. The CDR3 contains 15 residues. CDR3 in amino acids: CSARELTGGDEKLFF. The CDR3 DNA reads TGCAGTGCTAGAGAGTTGACGGGGGGCGATGAAAAACTGTTTTTT.

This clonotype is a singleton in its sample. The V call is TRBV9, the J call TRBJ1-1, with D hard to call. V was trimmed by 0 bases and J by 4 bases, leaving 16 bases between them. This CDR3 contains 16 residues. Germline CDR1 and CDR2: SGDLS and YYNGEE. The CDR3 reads CASSVEGGEGGTEAFF. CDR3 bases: TGTGCCAGCAGCGTAGAGGGCGGGGAAGGAGGCACTGAAGCTTTCTTT.

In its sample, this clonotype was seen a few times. The CDR3 protein is CASSGPGTPLHF. The CDR3 bases are TGTGCCAGCAGTGGCCCCGGGACACCCCTCCACTTT. The chain is built from TRBV2 and TRBJ1-6; D is undetermined. The CDR3 loop spans 12 amino acids. The ends were cut back, 4 bases at V and 11 bases at J, with 9 bases in the middle. Germline CDR1 and CDR2: SNHLY and FYNNEI.

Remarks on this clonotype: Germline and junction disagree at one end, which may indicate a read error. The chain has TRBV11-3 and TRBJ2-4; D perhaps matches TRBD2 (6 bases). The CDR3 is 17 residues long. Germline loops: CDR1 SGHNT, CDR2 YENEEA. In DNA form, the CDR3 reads TGTGCCAGCAGCTTAGTCGGGGGAGACCTAGCCAAAAGCATTCAGTACTTC. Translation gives CASSLVGGDLAKSIQYF.

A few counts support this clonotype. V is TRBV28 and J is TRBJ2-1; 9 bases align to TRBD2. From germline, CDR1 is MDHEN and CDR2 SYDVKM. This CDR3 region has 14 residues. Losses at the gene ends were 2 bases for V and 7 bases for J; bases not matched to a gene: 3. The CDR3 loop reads CASSLLAGPNEQFF. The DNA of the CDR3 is TGTGCCAGCAGTTTACTAGCGGGGCCTAATGAGCAGTTCTTC.

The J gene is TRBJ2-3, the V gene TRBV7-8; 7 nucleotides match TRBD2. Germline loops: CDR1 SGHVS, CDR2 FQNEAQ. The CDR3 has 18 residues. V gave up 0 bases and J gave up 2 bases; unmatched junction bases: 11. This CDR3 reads CASSLAPRELAATDTQYF. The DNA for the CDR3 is TGTGCCAGCAGCTTAGCCCCTCGGGAGCTAGCGGCCACAGATACGCAGTATTTT.

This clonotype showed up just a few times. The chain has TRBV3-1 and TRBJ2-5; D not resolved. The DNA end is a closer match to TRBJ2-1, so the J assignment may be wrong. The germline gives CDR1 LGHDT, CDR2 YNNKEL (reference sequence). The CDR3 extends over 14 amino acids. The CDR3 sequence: CASSQDWVLGEQFF. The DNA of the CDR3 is TGTGCCAGCAGCCAAGATTGGGTTTTAGGCGAGCAGTTCTTC.

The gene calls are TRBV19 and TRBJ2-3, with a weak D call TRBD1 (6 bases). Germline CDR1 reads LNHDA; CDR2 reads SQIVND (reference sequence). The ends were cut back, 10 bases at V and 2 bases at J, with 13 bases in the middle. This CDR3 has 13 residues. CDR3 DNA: TGTGCCACCCAAGGACAGAACACAGATACGCAGTATTTT. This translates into CATQGQNTDTQYF.

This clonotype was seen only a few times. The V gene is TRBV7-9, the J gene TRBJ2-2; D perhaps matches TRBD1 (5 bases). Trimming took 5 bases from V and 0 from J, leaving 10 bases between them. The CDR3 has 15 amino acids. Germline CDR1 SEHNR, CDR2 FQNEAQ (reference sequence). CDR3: CASSPGFANTGELFF. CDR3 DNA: TGTGCCAGCAGCCCAGGGTTCGCGAACACCGGGGAGCTGTTTTTT.

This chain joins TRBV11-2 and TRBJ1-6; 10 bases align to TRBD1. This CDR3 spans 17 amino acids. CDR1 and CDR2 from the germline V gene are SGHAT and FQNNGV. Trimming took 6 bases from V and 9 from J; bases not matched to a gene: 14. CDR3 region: CASSPPGQGPFGSPLHF. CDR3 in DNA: TGTGCCAGCAGTCCTCCGGGACAGGGGCCGTTCGGTTCACCCCTCCACTTT.

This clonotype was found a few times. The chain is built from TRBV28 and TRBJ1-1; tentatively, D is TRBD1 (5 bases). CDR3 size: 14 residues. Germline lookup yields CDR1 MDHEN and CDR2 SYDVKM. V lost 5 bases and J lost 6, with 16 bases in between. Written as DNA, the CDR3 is TGTGCCAGCAGTCCCCCGAGGGGTTGGGCTGAAGCTTTCTTT. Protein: CASSPPRGWAEAFF.

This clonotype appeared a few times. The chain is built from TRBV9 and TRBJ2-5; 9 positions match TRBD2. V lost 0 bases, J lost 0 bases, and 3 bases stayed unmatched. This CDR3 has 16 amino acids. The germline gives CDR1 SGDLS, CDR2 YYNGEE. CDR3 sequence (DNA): TGTGCCAGCAGCGTAGCAGAGCGGGGGGACCAAGAGACCCAGTACTTC. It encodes CASSVAERGDQETQYF.